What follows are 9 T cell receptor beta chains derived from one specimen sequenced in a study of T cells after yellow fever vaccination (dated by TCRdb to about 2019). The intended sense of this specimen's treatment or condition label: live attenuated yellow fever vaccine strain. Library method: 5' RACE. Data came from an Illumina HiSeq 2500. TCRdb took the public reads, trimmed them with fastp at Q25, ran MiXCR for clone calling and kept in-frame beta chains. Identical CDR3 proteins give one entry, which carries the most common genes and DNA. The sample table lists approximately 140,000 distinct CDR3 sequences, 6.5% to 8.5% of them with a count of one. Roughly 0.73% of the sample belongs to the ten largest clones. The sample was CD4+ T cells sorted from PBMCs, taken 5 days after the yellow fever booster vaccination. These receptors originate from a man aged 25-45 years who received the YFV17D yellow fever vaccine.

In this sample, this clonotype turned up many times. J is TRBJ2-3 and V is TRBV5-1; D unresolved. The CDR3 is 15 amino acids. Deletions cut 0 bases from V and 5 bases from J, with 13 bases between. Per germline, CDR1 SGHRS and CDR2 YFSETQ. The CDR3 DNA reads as TGCGCCAGCAGCTTGGGGACCCTGTTGGAAGATACGCAGTATTTT. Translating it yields CASSLGTLLEDTQYF.

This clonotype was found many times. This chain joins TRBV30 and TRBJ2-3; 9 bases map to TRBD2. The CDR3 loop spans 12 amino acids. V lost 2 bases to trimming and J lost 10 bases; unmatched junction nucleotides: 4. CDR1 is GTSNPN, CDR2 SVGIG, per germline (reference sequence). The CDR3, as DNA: TGTGCCTGGAGTCCTGGGACTAGCTCGCAGTATTTT. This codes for CAWSPGTSSQYF.

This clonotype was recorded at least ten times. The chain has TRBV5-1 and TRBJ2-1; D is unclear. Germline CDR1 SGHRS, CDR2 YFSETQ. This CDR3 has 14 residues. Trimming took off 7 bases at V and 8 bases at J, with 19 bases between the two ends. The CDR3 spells CASYPGSQLDEQFF. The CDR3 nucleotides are TGCGCCAGCTACCCGGGCAGCCAATTGGATGAGCAGTTCTTC.

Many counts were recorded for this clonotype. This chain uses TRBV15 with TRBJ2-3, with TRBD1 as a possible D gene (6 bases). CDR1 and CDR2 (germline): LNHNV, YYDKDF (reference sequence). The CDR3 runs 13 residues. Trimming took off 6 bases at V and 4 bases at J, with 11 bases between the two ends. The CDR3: CATSRDKPDTQYF. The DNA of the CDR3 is TGTGCCACCAGTAGGGACAAACCAGATACGCAGTATTTT.

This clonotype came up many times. The CDR3 loop is CAIRASSGTYEQYF. The CDR3 bases are TGTGCCATCAGAGCGTCTAGCGGAACCTACGAGCAGTACTTC. The J gene is TRBJ2-7, the V gene TRBV10-3; 7 nucleotides align to TRBD2. Per germline, CDR1 ENHRY and CDR2 SYGVKD. CDR3 length: 14 residues. Losses at the gene ends were 6 bases for V and 2 bases for J; bases not matched to a gene: 7.

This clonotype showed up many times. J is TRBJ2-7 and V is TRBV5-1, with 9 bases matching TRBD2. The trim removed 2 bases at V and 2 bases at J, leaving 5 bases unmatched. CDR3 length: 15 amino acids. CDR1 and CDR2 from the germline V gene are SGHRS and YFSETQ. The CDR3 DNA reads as TGCGCCAGCAGCTTTGGTAGCGGGAGTGCCTACGAGCAGTACTTC. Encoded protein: CASSFGSGSAYEQYF.

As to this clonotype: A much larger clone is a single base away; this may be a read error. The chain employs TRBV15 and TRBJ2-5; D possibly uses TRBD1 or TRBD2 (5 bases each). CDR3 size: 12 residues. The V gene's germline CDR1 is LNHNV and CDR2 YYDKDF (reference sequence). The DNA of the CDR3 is TGTGTCACCAGGGTGGGAGAAGAGACCCAGTACTTC. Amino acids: CVTRVGEETQYF.

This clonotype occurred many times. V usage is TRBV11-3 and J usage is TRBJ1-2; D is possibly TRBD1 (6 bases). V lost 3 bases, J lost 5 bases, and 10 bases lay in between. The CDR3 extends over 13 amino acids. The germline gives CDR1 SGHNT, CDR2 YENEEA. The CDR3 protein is CASSFGTLYGYTF. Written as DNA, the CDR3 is TGTGCCAGCAGCTTCGGGACATTGTATGGCTACACCTTC.

The CDR3 region is CSARDVVAGDYPYEQYF. DNA for the CDR3: TGCAGTGCTAGAGATGTGGTAGCGGGAGATTACCCCTACGAGCAGTACTTC. V and J are TRBV20-1 and TRBJ2-7; 9 positions agree with TRBD2. Trimming cost V 0 bases and J 2 bases; bases outside gene matches: 11. The length of the CDR3 is 17 residues. CDR1 DFQATT and CDR2 SNEGSKA come from the germline V gene (reference sequence).